The entry that follows covers one TCR beta chain sequence. Some clones are missing from TCRdb's copy, which holds only in-frame ones; the method was immunoSEQ multiplex PCR. The table shows just under 150,000 clones, with approximately 91% occurring only once. The sample comes from a study of control samples from healthy donors and cancer patients. The V and J ends lost 4 bases and 7 bases, in that order; junction bases with no gene match: 13. Germline lookup yields CDR1 SGDLS and CDR2 YYNGEE. The CDR3 sequence is 15 residues long. Sequenced input: blood. J is TRBJ2-7 and V is TRBV9; 8 bases are shared with TRBD1. The TCR was taken from a man aged 25 to 40 in good health. CDR3 DNA sequence: TGTGCCAGCAGCCCCTCTGGGACAGGTTTGGGGGAGCAGTACTTC. As protein: CASSPSGTGLGEQYF.